The TCR beta chain described here comes from a study of shared clonotypes between healthy human individuals (dated by TCRdb to between 2020 and 2021). Turning to the overall study: Three men and two women, aged 18 to 49 years, made up the cohort. For each donor, CD4 naive and CD4 memory were each run on three plates, CD8 naive on two plates, and CD8 memory on one plate. To estimate repertoire size and how much clonotypes are shared between individuals, the study performed deep sequencing of blood TCR repertoires from a handful of healthy adults. Different laboratories and diverse techniques were used to prepare libraries and sequence TCR repertoires, to increase sequencing depth and limit assay-specific biases. Between about 0.8 and 9 billion PBMCs per donor were obtained by leukapheresis. Summary of the overall study and its limitations: Around 5% of naive CD4, more than 3% of naive CD8, 2.3% of memory CD4, and 0.35% to 0.4% of memory CD8 clonotypes were shared across a few donors. Sampling was limited to blood, and TCR repertoires in tissue likely differ from TCR repertoires in blood. Rarefaction of sorted-subset datasets indicated incomplete sequencing despite the large sequencing depth. Compared with non-shared clonotypes, the clonotypes found in all four sorted-subset donors had higher generation probabilities. The small number of donors limited the genetic and exposure-history diversity represented. Larger estimated clonotype richness was generally found for naive subsets than for memory subsets. Pairwise subsampling led to the expectation that sequencing depth would affect the degree of clonotype sharing among donors.

In the germline V gene, CDR1 corresponds to SGHDN and CDR2 to FVKESK. V loses 5 bases at its end and J loses 5 bases; junction bases beyond the gene matches: 5. Its CDR3 holds 14 amino acids, cysteine through phenylalanine. Only the CDR3 region is kept as DNA, spanning 42 bases read in frame from base 1. Using the deep immunoSEQ assay, multiplex PCR amplified TCR CDR3 regions from genomic DNA. Genomic DNA extracted from each cell subset was distributed evenly over all wells of several immunoSEQ 96-well plates, and each plate served as one replicate. Each replicate PCR for sorted subsets received 200 ng genomic DNA, equal to roughly 29,000 T cell genomes. Purified libraries were quantified with a Qubit 3.0 fluorometer, sized on a Bioanalyzer 2100, and re-quantified with the KAPA Library Quantification kit. A separate single-read 150-cycle Illumina NextSeq 550 flow cell was used to sequence each immunoSEQ 96-well plate. The paper's processing steps were these. Because the immunoSEQ output held only junctional sequences and lacked quality scores, the filtering could not match the filtering applied to full-length reads. Sequences were annotated with PyIR, a Python wrapper for IgBLAST v1.9, and V/J genes and CDR3 were assigned using IMGT germline references. Reads were removed for weak V/J assignments (E-value above 1e-6), missing CDR3, stop codons, out-of-frame junctions, or ambiguous translated residues. V3J clonotypes were defined as sequences sharing the same inferred V gene, J gene, and CDR3 amino acid sequence. To compute the percentage overlap between repertoires, the number of shared unique clonotypes was divided by the size of the smaller repertoire. Repertoire richness was assessed with RTK rarefaction, the Chao1 estimator, and Recon v2.1 estimates of unobserved clonotypes. Generation probabilities were computed with OLGA for all TCRbeta clonotypes obtained by the gDNA method from several donors. As stored in TCRdb, this immuneACCESS dataset retains in-frame rearrangements with V and J assigned. A fraction of the clones does not appear; measured against another copy, unresolved V genes explain less than half of the discrepancy, and the remainder lacks a known reason. V, J and clone size reflect that table, while D and trimming were determined from the DNA. Here the sample has some 630,000 clones; around 72% occur a single time. The ten largest clonotypes hold under 2% of the sample.

Of note for this clone: The specificity of this receptor is unknown. No base quality values were provided; no much bigger clone lies one nucleotide off.

Donors were healthy HIV-negative adults with no recently reported acute infections or vaccinations. Every donor was a Caucasian adult residing in Nashville, Tennessee, USA. Magnetic negative selection was used to enrich CD4+ T cells, after which naive cells were positively selected on CD45RA and the negative fraction became the memory subset. Blood was collected by leukapheresis, and PBMCs were isolated by Ficoll-Histopaque density gradient centrifugation and then cryopreserved in liquid nitrogen vapor phase. Analytical flow cytometry was used to check the purity and quantity of each magnetically sorted T cell population. Genomic DNA was isolated from each sorted fraction and quantified by UV absorbance on a Nanodrop 2000c.

The source material was memory CD4+ T cells sorted from blood. The cell subset or site label for this specimen denotes: CD45RA-negative fraction. The chain joins TRBV14 to TRBJ2-5; 10 of the junction bases match TRBD1. The receptor was isolated from a woman under 40 in good health. The CDR3 is CASSGQGVFETQYF. The sequenced DNA: TGTGCCAGCAGCGGACAGGGGGTATTTGAGACCCAGTACTTC.